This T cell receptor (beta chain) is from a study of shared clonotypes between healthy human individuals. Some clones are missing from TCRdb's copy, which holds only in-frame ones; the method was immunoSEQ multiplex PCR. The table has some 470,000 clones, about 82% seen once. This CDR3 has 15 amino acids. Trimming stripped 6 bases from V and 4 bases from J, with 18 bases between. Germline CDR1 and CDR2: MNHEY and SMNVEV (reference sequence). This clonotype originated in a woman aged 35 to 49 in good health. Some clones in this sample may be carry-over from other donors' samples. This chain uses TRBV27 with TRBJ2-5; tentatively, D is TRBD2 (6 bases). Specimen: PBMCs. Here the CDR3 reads CASSYGGLRVETQYF. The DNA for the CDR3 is TGTGCCAGCAGCTACGGGGGACTCAGGGTAGAGACCCAGTACTTC.